These 27 T cell receptor beta chains were sequenced from one sample in a study of T-cell memory formation after mild COVID-19. TCRdb re-called the 5' RACE reads with MiXCR, one entry per CDR3 protein. This table holds around 150,000 distinct CDR3 sequences, roughly 11% found once. The sample comprised PBMCs or a T cell subset sorted from them (not recorded which). The receptors shown here come from a man aged 18-30 years who had mild COVID-19 (a few samples of this study predate the infection). Cell type and time point are not known.

This clonotype was picked up many times. The chain uses TRBV12-3 or TRBV12-4 and TRBJ1-2, with D perhaps matching TRBD1 (5 bases). This CDR3 spans 12 amino acids. Trimming pared 5 bases from V and 6 bases from J, leaving 10 bases between. This chain's CDR3 is CASSLGGNGYTF. The CDR3 DNA reads TGTGCCAGCAGTCTCGGGGGAAATGGCTACACCTTC.

A few counts support this clonotype. The V gene is TRBV12-3 or TRBV12-4, the J gene TRBJ2-3; 14 nucleotides agree with TRBD2. This CDR3 comprises 17 residues. Trimming cost V 2 bases and J 2 bases; bases outside gene matches: 3. The CDR3 reads CASSLRTSGGSTDTQYF. The CDR3 nucleotides read TGTGCCAGCAGTTTACGGACTAGCGGGGGGTCCACAGATACGCAGTATTTT.

This clonotype was seen a few times. V is TRBV3-1 and J is TRBJ1-3; a weak D match, TRBD1 (5 bases). This CDR3 comprises 13 residues. Trimming took off 6 bases at V and 1 base at J, with 7 bases between the two ends. Germline CDR1 LGHDT, CDR2 YNNKEL (reference sequence). CDR3 nucleotides: TGTGCCAGCAGTCGACAGTCTGGAAACACCATATATTTT. Protein product: CASSRQSGNTIYF.

This clonotype has only a few counts. The chain is built from TRBV12-3 or TRBV12-4 and TRBJ1-1; the D gene is possibly TRBD1 (6 bases). Trimming removed 0 bases at V and 8 bases at J, with 16 bases between. The CDR3 covers 15 residues. In DNA form, the CDR3 reads TGTGCCAGCAGTTTAGCGCTTGGGGGGGCCGGGGAAGCTTTCTTT. This translates into CASSLALGGAGEAFF.

This clonotype showed up many times. The chain carries TRBV28 and TRBJ1-5; maybe TRBD1 (5 bases). CDR1 and CDR2 (germline): MDHEN, SYDVKM. The CDR3 runs 11 residues. Trimming cost V 8 bases and J 5 bases, with 7 bases left between them. CDR3 sequence: CASGTDQPQHF. In DNA, the CDR3 is TGTGCCAGCGGGACGGATCAGCCCCAGCATTTT.

This clonotype has only a few counts. CDR3 region: CASSEGMGNQPQHF. The CDR3 bases are TGCGCCAGCAGCGAGGGTATGGGCAATCAGCCCCAGCATTTT. The V and J genes are TRBV5-1 and TRBJ1-5; no firm D call. CDR3 length: 14 residues. The V gene lost 4 bases and the J gene lost 2 bases, with 10 bases spanning the gap. The germline V gene encodes CDR1 SGHRS and CDR2 YFSETQ.

This clonotype occurred many times. The gene calls are TRBV3-1 and TRBJ2-3; 14 nucleotides line up with TRBD2. V was clipped by 4 bases and J by 6 bases; unmatched bases: 3. The CDR3 consists of 15 residues. Looked up from germline, CDR1 is LGHDT and CDR2 is YNNKEL (reference sequence). CDR3 in DNA: TGTGCCAGCAGCCCTCGGACTAGCGGGGGGGATACGCAGTATTTT. This sequence encodes CASSPRTSGGDTQYF.

V usage is TRBV20-1 and J usage is TRBJ2-7; 9 bases are a match to TRBD2. Germline values: CDR1 DFQATT, CDR2 SNEGSKA (reference sequence). The CDR3 loop spans 17 amino acids. Trimming cost V 2 bases and J 2 bases; bases outside gene matches: 13. CDR3 sequence (DNA): TGCAGTGCTAGATCGCCCCTTGTTAGCGGGGGTGCCTACGAGCAGTACGTC. Amino acids: CSARSPLVSGGAYEQYV.

There are a few counts of this clonotype. The chain has TRBV6-2 or TRBV6-3 and TRBJ1-2; D may be TRBD1 (6 bases). Germline V gene lookup returns CDR1 MNHEY and CDR2 SVGEGT. V was shortened by 5 bases and J by 8 bases, with 15 bases between the two germline ends. There are 13 residues in the CDR3. CDR3 loop: CASSHPGQRGYTF. In DNA, the CDR3 is TGTGCCAGCAGTCACCCGGGACAAAGGGGCTACACCTTC.

Only a few counts were recorded for this clonotype. The chain links TRBV14 to TRBJ1-4, with no clear D. Trimming shortened V by 2 bases and J by 11 bases, and 15 bases separated the two germline ends. The CDR3 spans 14 residues. Germline-derived CDR1 and CDR2 are SGHDN and FVKESK. Written as DNA, the CDR3 is TGTGCCAGCAGCCAAATTGAGGACGGCGTGAAACTGTTTTTT. It specifies CASSQIEDGVKLFF.

Concerning this clonotype itself: At one boundary the junction diverges from the germline segment, which might be a read error. The V and J genes are TRBV7-8 and TRBJ1-1; TRBD1 matches 10 bases. The CDR3 has 16 amino acids. Germline values: CDR1 SGHVS, CDR2 FQNEAQ. CDR3 in amino acids: CASSPGQGSQNTEPFF. In DNA, the CDR3 is TGTGCCAGCAGCCCGGGACAGGGGTCGCAGAACACTGAACCTTTCTTT.

The V call is TRBV18, the J call TRBJ2-6, with D unresolved. Germline CDR1 reads KGHSH; CDR2 reads LQKENI. CDR3 length equals 18 residues. Trimming left V 1 base short and J 4 bases short, with 17 bases between. The CDR3 loop reads CASSPLPASRSGANVLTF. CDR3 bases: TGTGCCAGCTCACCACTCCCGGCAAGCAGGTCGGGGGCCAACGTCCTGACTTTC.

This clonotype was picked up a small number of times. CDR3 nucleotides: TGCGCCAGCAGCTTTCAAGGGTTCGACGGGGAGCTGTTTTTT. Protein product: CASSFQGFDGELFF. The chain is built from TRBV5-1 and TRBJ2-2; D is uncertain. The V gene's germline CDR1 is SGHRS and CDR2 YFSETQ. Trimming shortened V by 2 bases and J by 7 bases, and 12 bases separated the two germline ends. CDR3 length: 14 residues.

This clonotype was counted a few times. The gene calls are TRBV29-1 and TRBJ2-2; a possible D gene is TRBD2 (6 bases). The germline V gene has CDR1 SQVTM and CDR2 ANQGSEA. The CDR3 runs to 12 residues. V lost 6 bases and J lost 6, with 11 bases in between. The CDR3 DNA reads as TGCAGCGTCCTGTGGGGGGCCGGGGAGCTGTTTTTT. Translating it yields CSVLWGAGELFF.

The chain recombines TRBV7-8 with TRBJ2-2, with TRBD2 as a possible D gene (5 bases). V dropped 1 base and J dropped 4 bases, with 10 bases sitting between them. Germline V lookup: CDR1 SGHVS, CDR2 FQNEAQ. CDR3 length: 15 residues. In DNA form, the CDR3 reads TGTGCCAGCAGCTTAGTCTTTGGGAGCACCGGGGAGCTGTTTTTT. This codes for CASSLVFGSTGELFF. Combining the CDR3 with reference TRBV7-8 and TRBJ2-2 gives the whole variable domain GAGVSQSPRYKVAKRGQDVALRCDPISGHVSLFWYQQALGQGPEFLTYFQNEAQLDKSGLPSDRFFAERPEGSVSTLKIQRTQQEDSAVYLCASSLVFGSTGELFFGEGSRLTVL.

The CDR3, as DNA: TGTGCCAGCGCATCTGGGGGGAGTCGCGATGAGCAGTTCTTC. Its protein product is CASASGGSRDEQFF. This sequence joins TRBV7-3 and TRBJ2-1, with a tentative D call TRBD2 (6 bases). The CDR3 is 14 amino acids. CDR1 is SGHTA and CDR2 is FQGTGA in the germline V gene. Trimming removed 8 bases from V and 8 bases from J, with 19 bases in between.

The chain combines TRBV5-1 with TRBJ2-4, with D perhaps matching TRBD1 or TRBD2 (5 bases each). The CDR3 is 14 amino acids. The germline V gene encodes CDR1 SGHRS and CDR2 YFSETQ. V dropped 0 bases and J dropped 7 bases, with 11 bases sitting between them. The CDR3 reads CASSLAQGVNIQYF. The CDR3 DNA sequence: TGCGCCAGCAGCTTGGCTCAGGGAGTCAACATTCAGTACTTC. The full variable domain, rest sourced from reference TRBV5-1 and TRBJ2-4, is KAGVTQTPRYLIKTRGQQVTLSCSPISGHRSVSWYQQTPGQGLQFLFEYFSETQRNKGNFPGRFSGRQFSNSRSEMNVSTLELGDSALYLCASSLAQGVNIQYFGAGTRLSVL.

V gene TRBV20-1 combines with J gene TRBJ1-5; TRBD1 matches at 9 bases. Germline lookup yields CDR1 DFQATT and CDR2 SNEGSKA (reference sequence). The CDR3 contains 15 residues. V lost 5 bases and J lost 3; bases outside the gene matches: 8. This CDR3 reads CSAVQGAQANQPQHF. DNA of the CDR3: TGCAGTGCTGTACAGGGGGCGCAGGCCAATCAGCCCCAGCATTTT.

This clonotype was picked up a small number of times. The gene calls are TRBV12-5 and TRBJ1-2; D is possibly TRBD1 (6 bases). V lost 1 base to trimming and J lost 7 bases, with 16 bases between them. The CDR3 is 15 residues long. Germline loops: CDR1 LGHNT, CDR2 FRNRAP. The DNA of the CDR3 is TGTGCTAGTGGTTTGGCCCAGGGGATAAGTGGTGGCTACACCTTC. Its translation is CASGLAQGISGGYTF.

The chain couples TRBV12-3 or TRBV12-4 to TRBJ2-5; TRBD1 or TRBD2 may be the D gene (5 bases each). CDR3 length equals 17 residues. V lost 5 bases and J lost 5, with 24 bases in between. The chain's CDR3 is CASSPPPGTPTRETQYF. DNA of the CDR3: TGTGCCAGCAGTCCCCCGCCAGGGACGCCGACACGGGAGACCCAGTACTTC.

This clonotype was counted between two and nine times. The rearrangement links TRBV12-3 or TRBV12-4 to TRBJ1-4; a weak D match, TRBD1 (6 bases). The V end was cut by 6 bases, the J end by 8 bases, with 13 bases between. The CDR3 consists of 13 residues. CDR3 DNA: TGTGCCAGCAGGGGCCAGGGGCGAGAAAAACTGTTTTTT. It encodes CASRGQGREKLFF.

The chain is built from TRBV5-1 and TRBJ1-1; no reliable D call. CDR1 is SGHRS and CDR2 is YFSETQ in the germline V gene. Trimming removed 0 bases from V and 1 base from J, with 13 bases in between. The CDR3 loop spans 16 amino acids. The CDR3 DNA sequence: TGCGCCAGCAGCTTGGATGCGAGGCAGAGGAACACTGAAGCTTTCTTT. It encodes CASSLDARQRNTEAFF.

This clonotype has only a few counts. This sequence joins TRBV6-6 and TRBJ2-7; D remains ambiguous. CDR3 length: 14 amino acids. The V gene lost 6 bases and the J gene lost 1 base, with 13 bases spanning the gap. Germline CDR1 MNHNY, CDR2 SVGAGI (reference sequence). The CDR3 loop is CASSQRSASYEQYF. The CDR3 nucleotides are TGTGCCAGCAGCCAGAGGTCAGCGTCCTACGAGCAGTACTTC.

This clonotype showed up many times. The chain carries TRBV12-3 or TRBV12-4 and TRBJ1-6; the D gene is possibly TRBD1 (5 bases). Trimming cost V 1 base and J 7 bases, with 8 bases left between them. The CDR3 length is 14 residues. The CDR3 loop reads CASSLGTMNSPLHF. CDR3 sequence (DNA): TGTGCCAGCAGTTTAGGGACAATGAATTCACCCCTCCACTTT.

V and J are TRBV5-6 and TRBJ1-2; D is possibly TRBD1 (6 bases). V lost 4 bases to trimming and J lost 4 bases, with 20 bases between them. CDR1 and CDR2 (germline): SGHDT, YYEEEE. The CDR3 extends over 16 amino acids. CDR3 in amino acids: CASSDFNTGLIYGYTF. DNA for the CDR3: TGTGCCAGCAGCGACTTCAATACAGGGTTAATCTATGGCTACACCTTC.

This chain uses TRBV7-2 with TRBJ2-5, with 7 bases matching TRBD1. V lost 2 bases to trimming and J lost 5 bases; unmatched junction nucleotides: 11. This CDR3 spans 16 amino acids. Germline V CDR1 and CDR2: SGHTA, FQGNSA. DNA for the CDR3: TGTGCCAGCAGCTTAACCCTAGGGGGCTCATATGAGACCCAGTACTTC. It translates to CASSLTLGGSYETQYF. Looking up the rest from reference TRBV7-2 and TRBJ2-5 gives the full variable domain: GAGVSQSPSNKVTEKGKDVELRCDPISGHTALYWYRQSLGQGLEFLIYFQGNSAPDKSGLPSDRFSAERTGGSVSTLTIQRTQQEDSAVYLCASSLTLGGSYETQYFGPGTRLLVL.

This clonotype was counted between two and nine times. The V gene is TRBV28, the J gene TRBJ2-3; TRBD1 aligns across 8 bases. This CDR3 contains 15 residues. Germline V gives CDR1 MDHEN, CDR2 SYDVKM. The junction had 9 bases not matched to a gene; V was cut back by 5 bases and J by 5 bases. The CDR3 sequence: CASSPQGALRDTQYF. CDR3 DNA sequence: TGTGCCAGCAGTCCCCAGGGGGCGCTTAGAGATACGCAGTATTTT.